This TCR beta chain came from a study of beta chain features in type 1 diabetes. The wider study: Taken together, all samples contributed around 100 million examined sorted cells.

With 1 base clipped from V and 4 bases from J, the junction kept 11 bases outside the gene matches. The germline gives CDR1 SGHRS, CDR2 YFSETQ. This CDR3 is 17 amino acids long. This clone occurred a few times. The antigen is undetermined. Study-wide results and caveats: TCRB CDR3s were moderately but significantly shorter in Type 1 diabetes patients in all four CD4+ subsets. Short templates might get an advantage during PCR, and this would be equal in patients and controls. A pattern of fewer insertions and more deletions at VDJ junctions was seen in type 1 diabetes patients.

In all sorted populations, purity surpassed 95%. The whole isolated RNA underwent reverse transcription, so sequencing captured expressed TCRB transcripts. TCRdb keeps only in-frame clones here, not all; method: immunoSEQ multiplex PCR. The sample has approximately 170,000 clones, over 6% seen once. This chain joins TRBV5-1 and TRBJ1-2; 9 bases align to TRBD1. Sample: central memory CD4+ T cells from blood. The sequence was collected from a man younger than 35 with type 1 diabetes. The chain's CDR3 is CASSLSAGTGPLYGYTF. CDR3 sequence (DNA): TGCGCCAGCAGCTTGTCCGCCGGGACAGGGCCTCTCTATGGCTACACCTTC.